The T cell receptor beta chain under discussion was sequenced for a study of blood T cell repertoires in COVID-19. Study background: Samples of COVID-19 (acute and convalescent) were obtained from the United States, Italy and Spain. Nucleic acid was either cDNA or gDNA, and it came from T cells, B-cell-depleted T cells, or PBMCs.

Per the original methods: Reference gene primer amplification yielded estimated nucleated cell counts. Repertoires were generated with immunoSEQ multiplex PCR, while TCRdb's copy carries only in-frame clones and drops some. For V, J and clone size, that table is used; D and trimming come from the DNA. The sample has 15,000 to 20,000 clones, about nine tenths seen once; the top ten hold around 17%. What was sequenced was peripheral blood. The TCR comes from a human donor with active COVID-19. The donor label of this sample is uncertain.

DNA of the CDR3: TGTGCCAGCAGCGCCCCCCCGGGAGAGGGGGCGAATGAGCAGTTCTTC. Translation: CASSAPPGEGANEQFF. The V and J genes are TRBV9 and TRBJ2-1; possibly TRBD1 for D (7 bases). Trimming shortened V by 3 bases and J by 7 bases, and 20 bases separated the two germline ends. The CDR3 is 16 residues long. Germline lookup yields CDR1 SGDLS and CDR2 YYNGEE. The complete variable domain, with remaining parts taken from reference TRBV9 and TRBJ2-1, reads DSGVTQTPKHLITATGQRVTLRCSPRSGDLSVYWYQQSLDQGLQFLIQYYNGEERAKGNILERFSAQQFPDLHSELNLSSLELGDSALYFCASSAPPGEGANEQFFGPGTRLTVL.